Presented here are 18 T cell receptor beta chains from one specimen sequenced in a study of shared clonotypes between healthy human individuals. Here immunoSEQ multiplex PCR was the method, and the copy in TCRdb shows in-frame clones only, minus some. This sample has millions of clones; just over 90% occur once, and the top ten carry over 0.12%. The sample comprised naive CD4+ T cells sorted from blood. Stated subset: CD45RA+ positively selected. The receptors were gathered from a man aged 18 to 29 in good health.

V gene TRBV4-2 combines with J gene TRBJ2-5; D call uncertain. The DNA end is a closer match to TRBJ2-7, so the J assignment may be wrong. Germline V gene data show CDR1 as LGHNA and CDR2 as YNFKEQ. The CDR3 contains 14 residues. CDR3 sequence (DNA): TGTGCCAGCAGCCAAGAGGGATTAAACTACGAGCAGTACTTC. It specifies CASSQEGLNYEQYF.

The chain combines TRBV7-2 with TRBJ2-7, with TRBD2 matching 16 bases. The V segment lost 5 bases and the J segment 6 bases; nucleotides outside the gene matches: 7. Looked up from germline, CDR1 is SGHTA and CDR2 is FQGNSA. The CDR3 is 16 residues long. The CDR3 region is CASSPGLAGGPREQYF. The CDR3 region has the DNA TGTGCCAGCAGCCCGGGACTAGCGGGAGGGCCACGCGAGCAGTACTTC.

The chain recombines TRBV6-4 with TRBJ2-1, with 7 bases matching TRBD1. The V segment lost 9 bases and the J segment 6 bases; nucleotides outside the gene matches: 5. The CDR3 runs to 12 residues. Germline values: CDR1 MRHNA, CDR2 SNTAGT. The DNA for the CDR3 is TGTGCCAGGTTGAGACAGGGCAATGAGCAGTTCTTC. Translated: CARLRQGNEQFF.

The chain uses TRBV6-1 and TRBJ1-2; D is perhaps TRBD1 (6 bases). CDR1 is MNHNS, CDR2 SASEGT, per germline. The CDR3 consists of 14 residues. V gave up 6 bases and J gave up 2 bases, with 13 bases separating them. This CDR3 reads CASRITGTNYGYTF. CDR3 coding DNA: TGTGCCAGCAGGATAACTGGGACAAACTATGGCTACACCTTC.

The gene calls are TRBV4-3 and TRBJ2-7, with no clear D. Germline CDR1 reads LGHNA; CDR2 reads YSLEER. This CDR3 has 15 amino acids. V lost 0 bases and J 6 bases, leaving 15 bases between the germline ends. This CDR3 is CASSQDRTSRVEQYF. The CDR3 DNA is TGCGCCAGCAGCCAAGATCGAACCAGTAGGGTCGAGCAGTACTTC.

The rearrangement uses TRBV4-1 and TRBJ2-5; a weak D match, TRBD1 (6 bases). V lost 0 bases and J lost 1, with 9 bases in between. Germline lookup yields CDR1 MGHRA and CDR2 YSYEKL. The CDR3 sequence is 15 residues long. DNA of the CDR3: TGCGCCAGCAGCCAAGATGAGGGGGTCCAAGAGACCCAGTACTTC. Translated, it gives CASSQDEGVQETQYF.

The chain has TRBV7-2 and TRBJ2-7; D is perhaps TRBD1 or TRBD2 (6 bases each). The CDR3 runs 13 residues. V lost 2 bases and J lost 6, with 11 bases in between. From germline, CDR1 is SGHTA and CDR2 FQGNSA. The CDR3 DNA reads as TGTGCCAGCAGCTTACTAGAGGGGGGCGAGCAGTACTTC. Its protein is CASSLLEGGEQYF.

The V call is TRBV11-2, the J call TRBJ1-3; D not certain. CDR3 length: 16 residues. With 0 bases removed from V and 0 bases from J, the gap between germline ends came to 9 bases. Per germline, CDR1 SGHAT and CDR2 FQNNGV. The CDR3 region is CASSLEQFLSGNTIYF. In DNA, the CDR3 is TGTGCCAGCAGCTTAGAACAGTTCCTCTCTGGAAACACCATATATTTT.

This chain uses TRBV28 with TRBJ1-5; tentative D call: TRBD1 (6 bases). Looked up from germline, CDR1 is MDHEN and CDR2 is SYDVKM. The CDR3 has 13 residues. Trimming stripped 5 bases from V and 11 bases from J, with 16 bases between. The CDR3 loop is CASSTGSRRAQHF. The DNA of the CDR3 is TGTGCCAGCAGTACAGGGTCTCGGAGGGCCCAGCATTTT.

In the case of this clone: Other DNA sequences of this sample code for an identical CDR3. The V and J genes are TRBV5-1 and TRBJ2-7; D not resolved. The germline V gene encodes CDR1 SGHRS and CDR2 YFSETQ. With 1 base removed from V and 3 bases from J, the gap between germline ends came to 5 bases. This CDR3 is built from 12 residues. Written as DNA, the CDR3 is TGCGCCAGCAGCTTGTGGGGCTACGAGCAGTACTTC. Its protein is CASSLWGYEQYF.

This clone was seen just once. The gene calls are TRBV18 and TRBJ1-1, with D tentatively TRBD1 (5 bases). Germline V lookup: CDR1 KGHSH, CDR2 LQKENI. The CDR3 has 17 residues. Trimming removed 4 bases from V and 5 bases from J, with 23 bases in between. The CDR3 sequence: CASSQTGLGVGRTEAFF. CDR3 sequence (DNA): TGTGCCAGCTCACAAACCGGGTTAGGGGTTGGTAGGACTGAAGCTTTCTTT. Full variable domain (missing parts from reference TRBV18 and TRBJ1-1): NAGVMQNPRHLVRRRGQEARLRCSPMKGHSHVYWYRQLPEEGLKFMVYLQKENIIDESGMPKERFSAEFPKEGPSILRIQQVVRGDSAAYFCASSQTGLGVGRTEAFFGQGTRLTVV.

This rearrangement joins TRBV2 to TRBJ1-5, with a tentative D call TRBD1 (6 bases). This CDR3 is built from 15 residues. From germline, CDR1 is SNHLY and CDR2 FYNNEI. V lost 9 bases, J lost 0 bases, and 15 bases lay in between. This CDR3 is CASSRDTVSNQPQHF. The CDR3 DNA sequence: TGTGCCAGTTCGAGGGACACCGTTAGCAATCAGCCCCAGCATTTT.

As concerns this clone: Other DNA sequences of this sample code for an identical CDR3. V and J are TRBV5-1 and TRBJ2-3, with 10 bases that match TRBD2. The length of the CDR3 is 14 residues. Germline values: CDR1 SGHRS, CDR2 YFSETQ. With 7 bases clipped from V and 1 base from J, the junction kept 3 bases outside the gene matches. As DNA, the CDR3 is TGCGCCAGCCAAACTAGCGGGGGCACAGATACGCAGTATTTT. Amino acid sequence: CASQTSGGTDTQYF. The full variable domain, in which reference TRBV5-1 and TRBJ2-3 provide the parts outside the CDR3, is KAGVTQTPRYLIKTRGQQVTLSCSPISGHRSVSWYQQTPGQGLQFLFEYFSETQRNKGNFPGRFSGRQFSNSRSEMNVSTLELGDSALYLCASQTSGGTDTQYFGPGTRLTVL.

As for this clone: Likely a read error: the CDR3 ends without its conserved phenylalanine or tryptophan. The DNA is omitted, as the CDR3 cannot be located on it reliably, and the CDR3 follows TCRdb's listing. The rearrangement links TRBV29-1 to TRBJ1-1. The CDR3 is 13 amino acids in total, end residues counted. Germline loops: CDR1 SQVTM, CDR2 ANQGSEA. CDR3 region: CSVEDLDRVGQKV.

This chain uses TRBV12-5 with TRBJ2-1, with 13 bases identical to TRBD2. Germline V gene sequence: CDR1 LGHNT, CDR2 FRNRAP. There are 19 residues in the CDR3. V gave up 3 bases and J gave up 3 bases; unmatched junction bases: 11. CDR3: CASGLQTSGGTPYYNEQFF. CDR3 coding DNA: TGTGCTAGTGGTTTACAGACTAGCGGGGGGACCCCGTACTACAATGAGCAGTTCTTC. Full variable domain (outside the CDR3, taken from reference TRBV12-5 and TRBJ2-1): DARVTQTPRHKVTEMGQEVTMRCQPILGHNTVFWYRQTMMQGLELLAYFRNRAPLDDSGMPKDRFSAEMPDATLATLKIQPSEPRDSAVYFCASGLQTSGGTPYYNEQFFGPGTRLTVL.

V is TRBV6-1 and J is TRBJ1-1; D might be TRBD1 (6 bases). V was pared by 7 bases and J by 1 base, with 13 bases between. CDR1 and CDR2 from the germline V gene are MNHNS and SASEGT. The CDR3 length is 14 residues. The CDR3 DNA is TGTGCCAGCACCGGGACCAGGGGGAACACTGAAGCTTTCTTT. Its protein is CASTGTRGNTEAFF.

The chain uses TRBV7-9 and TRBJ1-4; unclear D gene. Trimming pared 8 bases from V and 8 bases from J, leaving 15 bases between. Per the germline V gene, CDR1 is SEHNR and CDR2 is FQNEAQ (reference sequence). The CDR3 has 13 residues. CDR3 in DNA: TGTGCCAGCTCCCTCGCAGTACGGGAAAAACTGTTTTTT. Protein: CASSLAVREKLFF.

The chain uses TRBV2 and TRBJ2-7; TRBD1 matches 12 bases. The V and J ends lost 5 bases and 5 bases, in that order; junction bases with no gene match: 7. Germline V lookup: CDR1 SNHLY, CDR2 FYNNEI. This CDR3 is built from 15 residues. The CDR3 reads CASSRAGTGGNEQYF. CDR3 coding DNA: TGTGCCAGCAGTCGGGCGGGGACAGGGGGCAACGAGCAGTACTTC.